This TCR beta chain emerged from a study of radiotherapy plus CTLA-4 blockade in lung cancer. Sequenced by immunoSEQ multiplex PCR; TCRdb stores in-frame clones only, minus some. The profile shows around 70,000 clones, about 80% of them singletons. The germline CDR1 and CDR2 sequences are SNHLY and FYNNEI. With 5 bases removed from V and 5 bases from J, the gap between germline ends came to 15 bases. This CDR3 contains 14 residues. Sequences were derived from peripheral blood, sampled from a patient treated with radiotherapy plus ipilimumab. The chain couples TRBV2 to TRBJ1-1; no clear D gene. This clonotype was obtained from a human donor with non-small cell lung cancer who had a partial response to radiotherapy plus ipilimumab. The DNA of the CDR3 is TGTGCCAGCAGTCCCCGCGGAGGTCGGACTGAAGCTTTCTTT. Translation gives CASSPRGGRTEAFF.